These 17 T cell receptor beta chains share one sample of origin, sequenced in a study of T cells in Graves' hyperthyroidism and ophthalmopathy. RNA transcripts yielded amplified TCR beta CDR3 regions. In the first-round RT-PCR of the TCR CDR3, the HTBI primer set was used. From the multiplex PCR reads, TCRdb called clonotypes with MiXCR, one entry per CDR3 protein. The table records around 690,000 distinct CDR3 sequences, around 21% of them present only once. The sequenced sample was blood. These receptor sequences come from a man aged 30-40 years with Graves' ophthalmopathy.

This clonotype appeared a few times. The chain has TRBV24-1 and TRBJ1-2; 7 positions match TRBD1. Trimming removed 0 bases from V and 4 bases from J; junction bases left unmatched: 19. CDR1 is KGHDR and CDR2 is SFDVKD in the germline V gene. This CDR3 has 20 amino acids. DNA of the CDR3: TGTGCCACCAGTGATTTGAACCCCCCGACAGGGAAACTCATGAGCTATGGCTACACCTTC. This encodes CATSDLNPPTGKLMSYGYTF.

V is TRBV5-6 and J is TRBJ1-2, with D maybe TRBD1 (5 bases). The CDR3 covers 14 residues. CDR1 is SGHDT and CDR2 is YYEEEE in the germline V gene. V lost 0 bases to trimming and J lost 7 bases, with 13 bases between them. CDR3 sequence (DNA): TGTGCCAGCAGCTTGGCCGGTCAGGGATTTGGCTACACCTTC. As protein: CASSLAGQGFGYTF.

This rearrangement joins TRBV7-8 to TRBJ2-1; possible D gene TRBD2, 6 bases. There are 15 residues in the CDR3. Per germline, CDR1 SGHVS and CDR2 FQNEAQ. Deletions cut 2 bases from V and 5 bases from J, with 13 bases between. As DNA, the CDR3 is TGTGCCAGCAGCTTATCGGCTAGCGCCCACAATGAGCAGTTCTTC. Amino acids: CASSLSASAHNEQFF. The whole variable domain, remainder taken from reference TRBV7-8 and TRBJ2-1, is GAGVSQSPRYKVAKRGQDVALRCDPISGHVSLFWYQQALGQGPEFLTYFQNEAQLDKSGLPSDRFFAERPEGSVSTLKIQRTQQEDSAVYLCASSLSASAHNEQFFGPGTRLTVL.

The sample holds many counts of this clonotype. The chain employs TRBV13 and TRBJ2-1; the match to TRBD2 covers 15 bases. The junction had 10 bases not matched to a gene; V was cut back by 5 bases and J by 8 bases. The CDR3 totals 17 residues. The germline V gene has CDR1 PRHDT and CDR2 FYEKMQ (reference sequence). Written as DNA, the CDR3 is TGTGCCAGCAGCGGCCCGGGACTAGCGGGAGGTCGAGATGAGCAGTTCTTC. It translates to CASSGPGLAGGRDEQFF.

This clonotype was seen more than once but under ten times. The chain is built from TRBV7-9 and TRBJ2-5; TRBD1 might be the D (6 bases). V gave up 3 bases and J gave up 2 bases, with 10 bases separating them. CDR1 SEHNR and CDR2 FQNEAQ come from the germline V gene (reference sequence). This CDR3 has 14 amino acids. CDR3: CASSFRDTQETQYF. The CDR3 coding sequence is TGTGCCAGCAGCTTCCGGGACACACAAGAGACCCAGTACTTC.

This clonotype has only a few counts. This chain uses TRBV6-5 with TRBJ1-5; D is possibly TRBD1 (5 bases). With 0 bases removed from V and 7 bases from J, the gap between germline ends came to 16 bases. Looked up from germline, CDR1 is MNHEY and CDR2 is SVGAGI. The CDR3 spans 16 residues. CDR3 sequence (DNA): TGTGCCAGCAGTTACTCGAGCTGGTACAGGCGACAGCCCCAGCATTTT. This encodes CASSYSSWYRRQPQHF.

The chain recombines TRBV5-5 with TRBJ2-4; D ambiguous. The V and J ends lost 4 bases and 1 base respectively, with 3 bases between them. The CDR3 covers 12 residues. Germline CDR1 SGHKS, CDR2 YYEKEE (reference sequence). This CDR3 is CASSHAKNIQYF. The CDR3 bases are TGTGCCAGCAGCCATGCCAAAAACATTCAGTACTTC.

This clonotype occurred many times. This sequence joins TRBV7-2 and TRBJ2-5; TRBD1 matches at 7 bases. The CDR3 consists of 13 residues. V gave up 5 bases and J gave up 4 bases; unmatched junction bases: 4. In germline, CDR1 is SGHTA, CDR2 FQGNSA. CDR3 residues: CASSRGQGETQYF. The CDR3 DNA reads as TGTGCCAGCAGCAGGGGGCAGGGAGAGACCCAGTACTTC.

CDR3 in DNA: TGTGCCACAGGACGTAGTGGGAGTTGGTCGGGGACCGGGGAGCTGTTTTTT. Translated: CATGRSGSWSGTGELFF. The chain joins TRBV19 to TRBJ2-2, with a tentative D call TRBD2 (5 bases). The CDR3 loop spans 17 amino acids. CDR1 is LNHDA, CDR2 SQIVND, per germline (reference sequence). V lost 10 bases, J lost 5 bases, and 26 bases lay in between.

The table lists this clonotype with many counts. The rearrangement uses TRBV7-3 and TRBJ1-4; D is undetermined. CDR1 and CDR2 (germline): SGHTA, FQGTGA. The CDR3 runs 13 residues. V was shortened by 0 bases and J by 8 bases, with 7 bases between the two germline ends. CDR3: CASSLTAGEKLFF. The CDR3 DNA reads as TGTGCCAGCAGCTTAACAGCAGGCGAAAAACTGTTTTTT.

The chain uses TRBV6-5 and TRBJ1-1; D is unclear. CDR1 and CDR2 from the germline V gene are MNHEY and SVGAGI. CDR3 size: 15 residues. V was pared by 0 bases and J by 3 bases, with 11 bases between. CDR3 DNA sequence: TGTGCCAGCAGTTACTCATTTGGGTTTCACACTGAAGCTTTCTTT. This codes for CASSYSFGFHTEAFF.

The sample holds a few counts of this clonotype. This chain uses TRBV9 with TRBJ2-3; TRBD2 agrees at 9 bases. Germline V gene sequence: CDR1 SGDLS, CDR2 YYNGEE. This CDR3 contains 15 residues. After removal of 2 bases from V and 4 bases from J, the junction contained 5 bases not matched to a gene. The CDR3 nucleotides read TGTGCCAGCAGCGTTGGGACTAGCATGGCAGATACGCAGTATTTT. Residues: CASSVGTSMADTQYF.

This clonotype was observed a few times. The CDR3 DNA follows: TGTGCCAGCAGTTTAAGGGTCAGGGGTGGCGAGCAGTACTTC. This codes for CASSLRVRGGEQYF. The chain has TRBV12-3 or TRBV12-4 and TRBJ2-7, with D perhaps matching TRBD1 (6 bases). The V gene lost 2 bases and the J gene lost 6 bases, with 14 bases spanning the gap. The CDR3 extends over 14 amino acids.

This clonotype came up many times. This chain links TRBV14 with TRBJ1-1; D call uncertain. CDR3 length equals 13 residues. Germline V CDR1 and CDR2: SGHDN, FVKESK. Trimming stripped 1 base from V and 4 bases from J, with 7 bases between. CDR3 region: CASSQGKGTEAFF. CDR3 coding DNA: TGTGCCAGCAGCCAAGGGAAGGGCACTGAAGCTTTCTTT. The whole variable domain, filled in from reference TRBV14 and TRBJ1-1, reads EAGVTQFPSHSVIEKGQTVTLRCDPISGHDNLYWYRRVMGKEIKFLLHFVKESKQDESGMPNNRFLAERTGGTYSTLKVQPAELEDSGVYFCASSQGKGTEAFFGQGTRLTVV.

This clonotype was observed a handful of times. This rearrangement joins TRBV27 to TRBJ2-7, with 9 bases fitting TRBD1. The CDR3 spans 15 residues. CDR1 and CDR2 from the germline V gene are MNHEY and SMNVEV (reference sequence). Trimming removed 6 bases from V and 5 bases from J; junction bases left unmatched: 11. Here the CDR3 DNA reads TGTGCCAGCAGACCTCTGGGACAGGGAGTCGACGAGCAGTACTTC. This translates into CASRPLGQGVDEQYF.

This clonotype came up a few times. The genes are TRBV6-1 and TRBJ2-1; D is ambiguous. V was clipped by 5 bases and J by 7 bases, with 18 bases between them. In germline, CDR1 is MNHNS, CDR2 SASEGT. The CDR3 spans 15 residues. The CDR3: CASSSLPANYNEQFF. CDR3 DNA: TGTGCCAGCAGTTCGCTTCCCGCCAACTATAATGAGCAGTTCTTC.

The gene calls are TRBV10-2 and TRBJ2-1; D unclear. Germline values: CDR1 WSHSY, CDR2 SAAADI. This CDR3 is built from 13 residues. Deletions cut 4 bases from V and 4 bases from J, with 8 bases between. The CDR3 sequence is CASSVKGYNEQFF. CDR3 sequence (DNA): TGCGCCAGCAGTGTTAAAGGGTACAATGAGCAGTTCTTC.